The text below deals with one TCR beta chain. Donors were systemically healthy Caucasian individuals from Russia aged about 6 to 95 years. Each sample yielded at least 6 micrograms of PBMC total RNA. CDR1 is KGHDR and CDR2 is SFDVKD in the germline V gene. The CDR3 is 12 amino acids. V shed 2 bases, J shed 13 bases, and the junction held 4 bases outside the gene matches. This sample was included in a study of blood T cells in healthy people across ages. A J-beta primer mix and a sample-barcoded 5' primer were used in a second PCR of about 7 to 12 cycles. TCRdb reprocessed the 5' RACE reads with MiXCR, giving one entry per CDR3 protein. The sample holds about 670,000 distinct CDR3 sequences, about 43% seen once.

The receptor's source is an elderly man in good health. V and J are TRBV24-1 and TRBJ2-3; 8 positions match TRBD2. The sequencing sample was made of blood. The CDR3 DNA follows: TGTGCCACCAGTGATTCGCCGGGAGGGAAGTATTTT. This codes for CATSDSPGGKYF.